Below, one T cell receptor beta chain is given with its context. Clones were sequenced by immunoSEQ multiplex PCR, and TCRdb holds only the in-frame ones, with some missing. Found here are approximately 150,000 clones, more than 80% of them singletons; the top ten hold roughly 3.2%. This sample was taken from a study of blood T cell repertoires in COVID-19. Study-level background: PBMCs, B-cell-depleted T cells, or T cells provided the cDNA or gDNA that made up the material.

Germline lookup yields CDR1 MDHEN and CDR2 SYDVKM. CDR3 size: 16 residues. With 4 bases clipped from V and 3 bases from J, the junction kept 7 bases outside the gene matches. The sequenced sample consisted of peripheral blood. This chain uses TRBV28 with TRBJ2-7; 12 bases line up with TRBD1. The TCR comes from a woman aged 60-70 years with active COVID-19. Written as DNA, the CDR3 is TGTGCCAGCAGTTCCGGGACAGGGGGCTTGCACTACGAGCAGTACTTC. Translating it yields CASSSGTGGLHYEQYF.